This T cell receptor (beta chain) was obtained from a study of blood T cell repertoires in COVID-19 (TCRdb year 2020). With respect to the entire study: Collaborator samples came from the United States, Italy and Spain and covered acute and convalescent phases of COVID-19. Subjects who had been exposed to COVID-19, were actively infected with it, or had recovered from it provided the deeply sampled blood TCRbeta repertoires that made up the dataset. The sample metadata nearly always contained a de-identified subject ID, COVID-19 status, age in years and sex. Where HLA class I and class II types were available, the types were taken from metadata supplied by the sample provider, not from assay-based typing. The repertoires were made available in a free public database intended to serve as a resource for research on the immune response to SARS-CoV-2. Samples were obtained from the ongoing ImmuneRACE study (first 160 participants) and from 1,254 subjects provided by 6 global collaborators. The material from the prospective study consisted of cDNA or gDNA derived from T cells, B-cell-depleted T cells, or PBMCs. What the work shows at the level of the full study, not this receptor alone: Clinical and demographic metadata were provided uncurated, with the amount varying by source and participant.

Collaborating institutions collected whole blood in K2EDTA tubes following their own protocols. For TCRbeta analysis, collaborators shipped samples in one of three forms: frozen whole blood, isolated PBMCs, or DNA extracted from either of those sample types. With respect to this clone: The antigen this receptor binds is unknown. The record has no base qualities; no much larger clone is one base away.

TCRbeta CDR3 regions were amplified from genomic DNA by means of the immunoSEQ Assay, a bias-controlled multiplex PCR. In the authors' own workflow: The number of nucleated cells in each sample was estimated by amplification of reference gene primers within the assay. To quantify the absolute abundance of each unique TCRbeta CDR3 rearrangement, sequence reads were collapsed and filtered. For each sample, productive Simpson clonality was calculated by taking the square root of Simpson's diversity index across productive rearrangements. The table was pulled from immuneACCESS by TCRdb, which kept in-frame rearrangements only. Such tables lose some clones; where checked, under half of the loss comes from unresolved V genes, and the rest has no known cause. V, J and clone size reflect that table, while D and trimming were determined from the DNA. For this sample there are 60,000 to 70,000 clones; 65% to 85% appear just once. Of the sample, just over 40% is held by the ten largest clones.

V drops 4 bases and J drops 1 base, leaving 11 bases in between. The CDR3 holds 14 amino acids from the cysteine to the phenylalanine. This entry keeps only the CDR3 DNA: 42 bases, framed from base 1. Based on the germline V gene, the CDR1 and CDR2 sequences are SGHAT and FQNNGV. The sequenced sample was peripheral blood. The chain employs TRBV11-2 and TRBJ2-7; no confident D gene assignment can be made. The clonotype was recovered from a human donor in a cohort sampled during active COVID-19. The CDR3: CASSYSTGSYEQYF. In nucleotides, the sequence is TGTGCCAGCAGCTACTCGACGGGTTCCTACGAGCAGTACTTC.